The rows below give T cell receptor beta chains drawn from one sample of a study of cytomegalovirus exposure and HLA in healthy donors. TCRdb's table, derived via immunoSEQ multiplex PCR, lists solely in-frame clones and lacks some. The sample lists about 280,000 clones; roughly 90% were seen once. The sample taken for sequencing was PBMCs. The receptors stem from a woman between 18 and 30 years old in good health and CMV-seronegative. The CDR3 runs from the conserved cysteine through the conserved F or W. Each record gives: clone size, J gene, V gene, D gene, CDR3 protein, CDR3 DNA. A D gene is named only where the DNA matches it firmly. Clone size is given for some rows only: seen once, a few or many times, or a class if the clone is expanded.

clone_size: .; j_call: TRBJ2-1; v_call: TRBV2; d_call: TRBD1; cdr3_aa: CASSDPKGTGVNNEQFF; cdr3_nt: TGTGCCAGCAGTGACCCTAAAGGGACAGGGGTTAACAATGAGCAGTTCTTC
clone_size: .; j_call: TRBJ1-1; v_call: TRBV7-9; d_call: .; cdr3_aa: CASSRMARNTEAFF; cdr3_nt: TGTGCCAGCAGCCGAATGGCAAGGAACACTGAAGCTTTCTTT
clone_size: .; j_call: TRBJ1-4; v_call: TRBV5-1; d_call: .; cdr3_aa: CASSLAPWRDEKLFF; cdr3_nt: TGCGCCAGCAGCTTGGCCCCATGGAGGGACGAAAAACTGTTTTTT
clone_size: .; j_call: TRBJ2-7; v_call: TRBV5-6; d_call: .; cdr3_aa: CASSGIVDSSYEQYF; cdr3_nt: TGTGCCAGCAGCGGGATAGTGGACAGTTCCTACGAGCAGTACTTC
clone_size: .; j_call: TRBJ1-1; v_call: TRBV14; d_call: TRBD1; cdr3_aa: CASRTGGLNTEAFF; cdr3_nt: TGTGCCAGCAGGACAGGGGGTTTGAACACTGAAGCTTTCTTT
clone_size: .; j_call: TRBJ2-7; v_call: TRBV5-4; d_call: TRBD2; cdr3_aa: CASSSLAAPYEQYF; cdr3_nt: TGTGCCAGCAGCTCACTAGCGGCCCCCTACGAGCAGTACTTC
clone_size: .; j_call: TRBJ2-3; v_call: TRBV4-1; d_call: TRBD2; cdr3_aa: CASSPGLAGVADTQYF; cdr3_nt: TGCGCCAGCAGCCCGGGTCTAGCGGGAGTCGCAGATACGCAGTATTTT
clone_size: few; j_call: TRBJ1-1; v_call: TRBV7-3; d_call: TRBD1; cdr3_aa: CASSVGTDTEAFF; cdr3_nt: TGTGCCAGCAGCGTAGGGACAGACACTGAAGCTTTCTTT
clone_size: .; j_call: TRBJ2-1; v_call: TRBV9; d_call: .; cdr3_aa: CASSESEKGVWGSNEQFF; cdr3_nt: TGTGCCAGCAGCGAGTCCGAGAAAGGGGTATGGGGTAGCAATGAGCAGTTCTTC
clone_size: .; j_call: TRBJ2-3; v_call: TRBV28; d_call: .; cdr3_aa: CASSFNLAANTDTQYF; cdr3_nt: TGTGCCAGCAGTTTTAACTTAGCGGCTAACACAGATACGCAGTATTTT
clone_size: .; j_call: TRBJ2-1; v_call: TRBV11-3; d_call: .; cdr3_aa: CASSEILNNEQFF; cdr3_nt: TGTGCCAGCAGCGAGATATTAAACAATGAGCAGTTCTTC
clone_size: .; j_call: TRBJ2-1; v_call: TRBV11-2; d_call: .; cdr3_aa: CASSPGGPGAYNEQFF; cdr3_nt: TGTGCCAGCAGTCCAGGGGGGCCAGGGGCCTACAATGAGCAGTTCTTC
clone_size: .; j_call: TRBJ1-3; v_call: TRBV9; d_call: .; cdr3_aa: CASSVVGATGNTIYF; cdr3_nt: TGTGCCAGCAGCGTAGTTGGGGCCACTGGAAACACCATATATTTT
clone_size: .; j_call: TRBJ1-2; v_call: TRBV28; d_call: TRBD1; cdr3_aa: CAIGTAGFIGYTF; cdr3_nt: TGTGCCATCGGGACAGCTGGATTTATAGGCTACACCTTC
clone_size: .; j_call: TRBJ2-7; v_call: TRBV7-8; d_call: TRBD2; cdr3_aa: CASSVGLGRAYEQYF; cdr3_nt: TGTGCCAGCAGCGTCGGACTAGGAAGGGCCTACGAGCAGTACTTC
clone_size: .; j_call: TRBJ2-1; v_call: TRBV9; d_call: .; cdr3_aa: CASSISGEGWNEQFF; cdr3_nt: TGTGCCAGCAGCATTAGCGGAGAGGGTTGGAATGAGCAGTTCTTC
clone_size: .; j_call: TRBJ2-2; v_call: TRBV6-5; d_call: TRBD2; cdr3_aa: CASGSGTDTGELFF; cdr3_nt: TGTGCCAGCGGTAGCGGGACCGACACCGGGGAGCTGTTTTTT
clone_size: .; j_call: TRBJ2-7; v_call: TRBV10-3; d_call: .; cdr3_aa: CAISAPHSDEQYF; cdr3_nt: TGTGCCATCAGCGCCCCCCATTCAGACGAGCAGTACTTC
clone_size: .; j_call: TRBJ2-1; v_call: TRBV27; d_call: TRBD2; cdr3_aa: CASSLAGGRDNEQFF; cdr3_nt: TGTGCCAGCAGTCTAGCGGGGGGGCGGGACAATGAGCAGTTCTTC
clone_size: .; j_call: TRBJ2-7; v_call: TRBV4-1; d_call: TRBD2; cdr3_aa: CASSQDLTSGSLEQYF; cdr3_nt: TGCGCCAGCAGCCAGGATCTAACTAGCGGGAGCTTAGAGCAGTACTTC
clone_size: .; j_call: TRBJ1-2; v_call: TRBV6-5; d_call: .; cdr3_aa: CASGYRDGFSGYTF; cdr3_nt: TGTGCCAGCGGGTACAGGGACGGATTTAGCGGCTACACCTTC
clone_size: .; j_call: TRBJ2-7; v_call: TRBV28; d_call: .; cdr3_aa: CASSLGTKYEQYF; cdr3_nt: TGTGCCAGCAGTTTGGGGACAAAGTACGAGCAGTACTTC
clone_size: .; j_call: TRBJ2-2; v_call: TRBV6-5; d_call: .; cdr3_aa: CASSYQNTGELFF; cdr3_nt: TGTGCCAGCAGTTACCAGAACACCGGGGAGCTGTTTTTT
clone_size: .; j_call: TRBJ2-3; v_call: TRBV5-1; d_call: .; cdr3_aa: CASSPAADYSTDTQYF; cdr3_nt: TGCGCCAGCAGCCCAGCAGCGGACTACAGCACAGATACGCAGTATTTT
clone_size: once; j_call: TRBJ2-1; v_call: TRBV27; d_call: TRBD1; cdr3_aa: CASRYPGGLYNEQFF; cdr3_nt: TGTGCCAGCAGATACCCAGGGGGCCTATACAATGAGCAGTTCTTC
clone_size: .; j_call: TRBJ2-7; v_call: TRBV28; d_call: .; cdr3_aa: CASSRDSGVLLYEQYF; cdr3_nt: TGTGCCAGCAGTAGGGATTCCGGGGTCCTCTTATACGAGCAGTACTTC
clone_size: .; j_call: TRBJ2-3; v_call: TRBV2; d_call: TRBD2; cdr3_aa: CASITTLGTSRITDTQYF; cdr3_nt: TGTGCCAGCATCACCACACTTGGGACTAGCCGAATCACAGATACGCAGTATTTT
clone_size: .; j_call: TRBJ2-5; v_call: TRBV7-8; d_call: .; cdr3_aa: CASSPGIRSGETQYF; cdr3_nt: TGTGCCAGCAGCCCGGGAATCCGGAGCGGGGAGACCCAGTACTTC
clone_size: .; j_call: TRBJ1-4; v_call: TRBV28; d_call: TRBD1; cdr3_aa: CASSYQGAEGEKLFF; cdr3_nt: TGTGCCAGCAGTTATCAGGGGGCCGAGGGTGAAAAACTGTTTTTT
clone_size: .; j_call: TRBJ2-1; v_call: TRBV9; d_call: TRBD2; cdr3_aa: CASSAGTGGTEQFF; cdr3_nt: TGTGCCAGCAGCGCGGGGACCGGGGGGACTGAGCAGTTCTTC
clone_size: .; j_call: TRBJ2-1; v_call: TRBV29-1; d_call: TRBD2; cdr3_aa: CSKTSGSSYNEQFF; cdr3_nt: TGCAGCAAAACGAGCGGGAGCTCCTACAATGAGCAGTTCTTC
clone_size: .; j_call: TRBJ2-1; v_call: TRBV6-6; d_call: .; cdr3_aa: CASSEGGYNEQFF; cdr3_nt: TGTGCCAGCAGTGAGGGGGGGTACAATGAGCAGTTCTTC
clone_size: many; j_call: TRBJ2-7; v_call: TRBV27; d_call: .; cdr3_aa: CASSLQGGEQYF; cdr3_nt: TGTGCCAGCAGTTTACAGGGAGGCGAGCAGTACTTC
clone_size: .; j_call: TRBJ2-2; v_call: TRBV5-4; d_call: TRBD2; cdr3_aa: CASSSGLDYTGELFF; cdr3_nt: TGTGCCAGCAGCTCCGGACTAGATTACACCGGGGAGCTGTTTTTT
clone_size: few; j_call: TRBJ2-7; v_call: TRBV10-1; d_call: TRBD2; cdr3_aa: CASSGGLAEQPYEQYF; cdr3_nt: TGCGCCAGCTCGGGTGGGCTAGCGGAACAACCCTACGAGCAGTACTTC
clone_size: .; j_call: TRBJ2-7; v_call: TRBV6-5; d_call: TRBD2; cdr3_aa: CASSYSSGRLYEQYF; cdr3_nt: TGTGCCAGCAGTTACTCTAGCGGGAGACTCTACGAGCAGTACTTC
clone_size: .; j_call: TRBJ1-2; v_call: TRBV25-1; d_call: TRBD1; cdr3_aa: CASRFSGQGYTF; cdr3_nt: TGTGCCAGCAGATTTTCAGGACAGGGGTACACCTTC
clone_size: .; j_call: TRBJ2-3; v_call: TRBV9; d_call: .; cdr3_aa: CASTTGFTDTQYF; cdr3_nt: TGTGCCAGCACAACGGGATTCACAGATACGCAGTATTTT
clone_size: .; j_call: TRBJ2-7; v_call: TRBV4-2; d_call: TRBD2; cdr3_aa: CASSQDWGLADYEQYF; cdr3_nt: TGTGCCAGCAGCCAAGATTGGGGACTAGCGGACTACGAGCAGTACTTC
clone_size: .; j_call: TRBJ1-3; v_call: TRBV4-1; d_call: .; cdr3_aa: CASSPLAVSGNTIYF; cdr3_nt: TGCGCCAGCAGCCCCCTGGCAGTCTCTGGAAACACCATATATTTT
clone_size: .; j_call: TRBJ1-2; v_call: TRBV9; d_call: .; cdr3_aa: CASSVDDSHGYTF; cdr3_nt: TGTGCCAGCAGCGTAGATGACAGCCATGGCTACACCTTC
clone_size: .; j_call: TRBJ2-7; v_call: TRBV7-3; d_call: .; cdr3_aa: CASSFGSGDEQYF; cdr3_nt: TGTGCCAGCAGCTTCGGTAGCGGTGACGAGCAGTACTTC
clone_size: .; j_call: TRBJ2-2; v_call: TRBV10-1; d_call: .; cdr3_aa: CASSENTNTGELFF; cdr3_nt: TGCGCCAGCAGTGAGAACACAAACACCGGGGAGCTGTTTTTT
clone_size: .; j_call: TRBJ2-1; v_call: TRBV9; d_call: TRBD1; cdr3_aa: CASKKPQGMLNEQFF; cdr3_nt: TGTGCCAGCAAGAAGCCACAGGGGATGTTGAATGAGCAGTTCTTC
clone_size: .; j_call: TRBJ2-3; v_call: TRBV25-1; d_call: TRBD2; cdr3_aa: CASSASPPSGRMSDTQYF; cdr3_nt: TGTGCCAGCAGTGCCTCCCCCCCTAGCGGGAGGATGTCAGATACGCAGTATTTT
clone_size: few; j_call: TRBJ1-3; v_call: TRBV6-5; d_call: TRBD1; cdr3_aa: CASSRDSGNTIYF; cdr3_nt: TGTGCCAGCAGTCGGGACAGTGGAAACACCATATATTTT